The next 2 T cell receptor beta chains were all read from a single sample in a study of PD-1 blockade in classical Hodgkin lymphoma. Clones were sequenced by immunoSEQ multiplex PCR, and TCRdb holds only the in-frame ones, with some missing. The table has roughly 50,000 clones, nearly 90% seen once; the top ten hold about 15%. Time point in this sample: cycle 4 day 1 (C4D1), after more than five weeks of nivolumab. All patients relapsed after autologous stem cell transplantation, and brentuximab vedotin exposure varied. The sample here was peripheral blood mononuclear cells (PBMCs), taken before the fourth cycle of nivolumab. The receptors shown here come from a human donor with classical Hodgkin lymphoma.

The genes are TRBV5-1 and TRBJ1-2, with D possibly being TRBD1 (6 bases). Germline-derived CDR1 and CDR2 are SGHRS and YFSETQ. The CDR3 runs to 14 residues. V was trimmed by 0 bases and J by 2 bases, leaving 8 bases between them. DNA of the CDR3: TGCGCCAGCAGCTTGGTGACAGGAAACTATGGCTACACCTTC. This codes for CASSLVTGNYGYTF.

The chain joins TRBV5-1 to TRBJ1-1; a weak D match, TRBD1 (6 bases). The germline gives CDR1 SGHRS, CDR2 YFSETQ. The CDR3 is 13 residues long. The V gene lost 4 bases and the J gene lost 10 bases, with 17 bases spanning the gap. The chain's CDR3 is CASSLTSGERAFF. The CDR3 nucleotides read TGCGCCAGCAGCCTTACCTCAGGGGAACGAGCTTTCTTT.